Listed here are 16 T cell receptor beta chains from one sample, sequenced in a study of T cell responses to AZD1222 COVID-19 vaccine. Measured with immunoSEQ multiplex PCR; TCRdb has only the in-frame clones, and not every one. The sample carries 95,000 to 150,000 clones, roughly 93% recorded once. The starting material was peripheral blood, obtained on day 0 of AZD1222 vaccination. All receptors derive from an adult in good health.

The chain employs TRBV14 and TRBJ1-2; 7 bases are shared with TRBD1. CDR3 size: 15 residues. Germline values: CDR1 SGHDN, CDR2 FVKESK. The V gene end was trimmed by 4 bases and the J gene end by 4 bases; junction bases not matched to a gene: 9. The CDR3 sequence: CASSPERTGVYGYTF. In DNA form, the CDR3 reads TGTGCCAGCAGCCCTGAGAGAACAGGGGTCTATGGCTACACCTTC.

This clone appeared once. This chain joins TRBV6-2 or TRBV6-3 and TRBJ2-2, with D uncertain. Trimming shortened V by 4 bases and J by 3 bases, and 18 bases separated the two germline ends. Germline values: CDR1 MNHEY, CDR2 SVGEGT. This CDR3 is 17 amino acids long. CDR3 sequence (DNA): TGTGCCAGCAGTTCCTCGCCAGAGAGGCCGGACACCGGGGAGCTGTTTTTT. As protein: CASSSSPERPDTGELFF.

The chain has TRBV7-2 and TRBJ2-5; TRBD2 might be the D (6 bases). Germline CDR1 is SGHTA and CDR2 is FQGNSA. This CDR3 has 13 residues. V lost 5 bases and J 5 bases, leaving 12 bases between the germline ends. This CDR3 is CASSPGSGETQYF. The CDR3 DNA sequence: TGTGCCAGCAGCCCCGGGAGCGGGGAGACCCAGTACTTC.

The chain recombines TRBV4-1 with TRBJ2-1; D not certain. Germline V gene data show CDR1 as MGHRA and CDR2 as YSYEKL. The CDR3 is 14 amino acids. V was pared by 4 bases and J by 4 bases, with 11 bases between. The CDR3 DNA sequence: TGCGCCAGCAGCCCCCCACCCGAATACAATGAGCAGTTCTTC. Encoded protein: CASSPPPEYNEQFF.

The chain recombines TRBV2 with TRBJ1-3; perhaps TRBD1 as D (5 bases). The CDR3 has 15 residues. Trimming took 8 bases from V and 0 from J, leaving 14 bases between them. The germline CDR1 and CDR2 sequences are SNHLY and FYNNEI. CDR3 sequence reads: CASGKGPLSGNTIYF. The CDR3 DNA follows: TGTGCCAGCGGAAAGGGACCGCTCTCTGGAAACACCATATATTTT.

This CDR3 reads CASRSGGGQRASSYNEQFF. The CDR3, as DNA: TGTGCCAGCAGGAGTGGGGGGGGGCAGCGGGCCAGCTCCTACAATGAGCAGTTCTTC. The chain links TRBV2 to TRBJ2-1, with a weak D call TRBD2 (7 bases). Deletions cut 6 bases from V and 0 bases from J, with 24 bases between. The length of the CDR3 is 19 residues. Germline CDR1 and CDR2: SNHLY and FYNNEI.

For the CDR3, the DNA is TGTGCCAGCAGTGTTAGCGGGGGGGGTTACACAGATACGCAGTATTTT. Encoded protein: CASSVSGGGYTDTQYF. The chain recombines TRBV6-1 with TRBJ2-3; 11 positions match TRBD2. The germline V gene has CDR1 MNHNS and CDR2 SASEGT. The CDR3 sequence is 16 residues long. Unmatched junction bases numbered 5, after V lost 4 bases and J lost 2 bases.

The J gene is TRBJ2-1, the V gene TRBV19; 8 nucleotides match TRBD2. J was trimmed by 1 base and V by 1 base; bases with no gene match: 12. The V gene's germline CDR1 is LNHDA and CDR2 SQIVND (reference sequence). This CDR3 comprises 19 residues. The CDR3 sequence: CASSIGVSGRGASYNEQFF. Written as DNA, the CDR3 is TGTGCCAGTAGTATAGGGGTTTCCGGGAGGGGAGCTTCCTACAATGAGCAGTTCTTC.

The V and J genes are TRBV29-1 and TRBJ2-7; D gene unclear. Per germline, CDR1 SQVTM and CDR2 ANQGSEA. Between the trimmed V and J ends, which lost 5 bases and 11 bases, there was a span of 13 bases. The CDR3 sequence is 10 residues long. The CDR3 nucleotides are TGCAGCGTTAAGGCAGCTACTAAGTACTTC. It codes for CSVKAATKYF.

The chain uses TRBV12-3 or TRBV12-4 and TRBJ2-7; no clear D gene. The CDR3 covers 12 residues. Trimming shortened V by 6 bases and J by 4 bases, and 10 bases separated the two germline ends. The chain's CDR3 is CASSPTAYEQYF. The CDR3 nucleotides are TGTGCCAGCAGCCCGACGGCTTACGAGCAGTACTTC.

The CDR3 DNA sequence: TGTGCCACCAGTGACCACAGGGGGTCAGGGGCCAACGTCCTGACTTTC. It is translated as CATSDHRGSGANVLTF. The chain has TRBV24-1 and TRBJ2-6; 8 bases align to TRBD1. The CDR3 totals 16 residues. V lost 4 bases and J lost 4; bases outside the gene matches: 5. Germline assignment: CDR1 KGHDR and CDR2 SFDVKD.

The V and J genes are TRBV9 and TRBJ1-1, with D possibly TRBD1 on 6 matching bases. Germline V gene lookup returns CDR1 SGDLS and CDR2 YYNGEE. V lost 5 bases and J lost 3, with 11 bases in between. The CDR3 sequence is 13 residues long. In DNA form, the CDR3 reads TGTGCCAGCAGTCTAGGGGGGGACACTGAAGCTTTCTTT. As protein: CASSLGGDTEAFF.

The table lists this clone with a few counts. J is TRBJ2-7 and V is TRBV12-5; D remains unclear. This CDR3 comprises 15 residues. Trimming pared 4 bases from V and 2 bases from J, leaving 15 bases between. Per germline, CDR1 LGHNT and CDR2 FRNRAP. The CDR3 DNA reads as TGTGCTAGTGGTTCTTGGGGAAAGGGTCCCTACGAGCAGTACGTC. Its translation is CASGSWGKGPYEQYV.

The genes are TRBV5-5 and TRBJ2-7, with 8 bases aligning to TRBD2. This CDR3 region has 14 residues. Germline lookup yields CDR1 SGHKS and CDR2 YYEKEE (reference sequence). V lost 0 bases and J lost 6; bases outside the gene matches: 5. CDR3 in amino acids: CASSLELAGPEQYF. CDR3 DNA sequence: TGTGCCAGCAGCTTGGAGCTAGCGGGCCCCGAGCAGTACTTC.

The rearrangement uses TRBV28 and TRBJ1-5; D is undetermined. CDR3 length: 13 amino acids. The V gene's germline CDR1 is MDHEN and CDR2 SYDVKM. The V end was cut by 8 bases, the J end by 3 bases, with 11 bases between. The CDR3 spells CASEGPFNQPQHF. CDR3 sequence (DNA): TGTGCCAGCGAAGGGCCGTTCAATCAGCCCCAGCATTTT.

The chain uses TRBV6-6 and TRBJ1-5; D is ambiguous. The CDR3 has 14 residues. V lost 6 bases to trimming and J lost 2 bases, with 11 bases between them. From germline, CDR1 is MNHNY and CDR2 SVGAGI (reference sequence). The CDR3 nucleotides read TGTGCCAGCAGGGATCATTCGGGCAATCAGCCCCAGCATTTT. This sequence encodes CASRDHSGNQPQHF.